This is a list of T cell receptor beta chains from one sample in a study of T-cell reconstitution after alpha-beta-depleted transplantation in children. MiXCR was run by TCRdb on the PCR reads, yielding one entry per CDR3 protein. The table records a few hundred thousand distinct CDR3 sequences, just over 7.5% of them present only once. Sequencing used peripheral blood, obtained 360 days after TCRalphabeta/CD19-depleted stem cell transplant. All receptors come from a female patient between 2 and 10 years old who had a stem cell transplant for Fanconi anemia, so the T cells may come from the graft donor. CDR3s include the opening cysteine and the closing phenylalanine or tryptophan. The order of the fields is J gene, clone size, D gene, V gene, CDR3 protein, CDR3 DNA. The D gene is left open where the match is weak. Rows may omit the clone size; those that give it use once, few, many or a size class.

J gene: TRBJ1-1; clone size: few; D gene: TRBD1; V gene: TRBV9; CDR3 protein: CASSVGTGYAEAFF; CDR3 DNA: TGTGCCAGCAGCGTAGGGACAGGGTACGCTGAAGCTTTCTTT
J gene: TRBJ2-5; clone size: -; D gene: TRBD2; V gene: TRBV6-1; CDR3 protein: CASSGSSGGAIVFQETQYF; CDR3 DNA: TGTGCCAGCAGTGGAAGTAGCGGGGGGGCTATAGTGTTCCAAGAGACCCAGTACTTC
J gene: TRBJ2-3; clone size: many; D gene: TRBD2; V gene: TRBV20-1; CDR3 protein: CSARDEGRAPDTQYF; CDR3 DNA: TGCAGTGCTAGAGATGAGGGGAGGGCCCCAGATACGCAGTATTTT
J gene: TRBJ2-7; clone size: many; D gene: -; V gene: TRBV11-2; CDR3 protein: CASSLRDPNYEQYF; CDR3 DNA: TGTGCCAGCAGCTTACGTGACCCAAACTACGAGCAGTACTTC
J gene: TRBJ2-7; clone size: -; D gene: TRBD2; V gene: TRBV3-1; CDR3 protein: CASSQGLAGGEQYF; CDR3 DNA: TGTGCCAGCAGCCAAGGACTAGCGGGAGGCGAGCAGTACTTC
J gene: TRBJ2-5; clone size: few; D gene: -; V gene: TRBV7-2; CDR3 protein: CASSLAGDQETQYF; CDR3 DNA: TGTGCCAGCAGCTTAGCGGGGGATCAAGAGACCCAGTACTTC
J gene: TRBJ1-1; clone size: many; D gene: -; V gene: TRBV7-2; CDR3 protein: CASSLVSGGTEAFF; CDR3 DNA: TGTGCCAGCAGCTTAGTTTCGGGGGGGACTGAAGCTTTCTTT
J gene: TRBJ1-6; clone size: few; D gene: -; V gene: TRBV5-1; CDR3 protein: CASSLGEGRSPLHF; CDR3 DNA: TGCGCCAGCAGCTTAGGGGAGGGACGTTCACCCCTCCACTTT
J gene: TRBJ2-1; clone size: many; D gene: -; V gene: TRBV25-1; CDR3 protein: CASSWRVNEQFF; CDR3 DNA: TGTGCCAGCAGTTGGAGGGTCAATGAGCAGTTCTTC
J gene: TRBJ1-1; clone size: -; D gene: -; V gene: TRBV20-1; CDR3 protein: CSARALGGGNTEAFF; CDR3 DNA: TGCAGTGCTAGAGCTCTCGGAGGGGGGAACACTGAAGCTTTCTTT